This T cell receptor beta chain was identified in a study of beta chain features in type 1 diabetes. V was trimmed by 6 bases and J by 8 bases, leaving 14 bases between them. The CDR3 contains 13 residues. Germline CDR1 MNHGY, CDR2 SVAAGI. The entirety of the isolated RNA underwent reverse transcription, so expressed TCRB transcripts were sequenced. Method: immunoSEQ multiplex PCR; TCRdb's copy keeps in-frame clones and lacks some. The sample yields 200,000 to 300,000 clones, less than 15% seen once. The origin of this receptor is a woman aged 40-49 years in good health. The chain couples TRBV6-9 to TRBJ1-5; the D gene is possibly TRBD1 (6 bases). The specimen was naive CD4+ T cells from blood. CDR3 sequence: CASSLQGSEPQHF. CDR3 DNA: TGTGCCAGCAGCCTACAGGGTAGTGAGCCCCAGCATTTT.